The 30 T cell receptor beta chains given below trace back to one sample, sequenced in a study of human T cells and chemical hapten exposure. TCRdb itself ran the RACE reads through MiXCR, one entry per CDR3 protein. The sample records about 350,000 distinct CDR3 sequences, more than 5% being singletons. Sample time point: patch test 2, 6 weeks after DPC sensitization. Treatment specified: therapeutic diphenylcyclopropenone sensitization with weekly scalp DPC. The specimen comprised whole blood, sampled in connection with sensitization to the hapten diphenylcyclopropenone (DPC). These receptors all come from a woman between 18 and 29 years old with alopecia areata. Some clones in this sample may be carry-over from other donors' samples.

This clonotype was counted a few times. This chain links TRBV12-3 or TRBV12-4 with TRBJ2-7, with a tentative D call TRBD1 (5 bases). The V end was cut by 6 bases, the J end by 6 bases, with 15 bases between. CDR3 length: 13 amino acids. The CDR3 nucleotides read TGTGCCAGCAGCCGCGGTGGGGCAGGCGAGCAGTACTTC. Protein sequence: CASSRGGAGEQYF.

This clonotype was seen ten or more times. CDR3 bases: TGTGCCAGCAGCTCGGCCTACGATACGCAGTATTTT. Translating it yields CASSSAYDTQYF. The genes are TRBV7-2 and TRBJ2-3; no reliable D call. The CDR3 extends over 12 amino acids. The germline V gene has CDR1 SGHTA and CDR2 FQGNSA. The ends were cut back, 4 bases at V and 6 bases at J, with 8 bases in the middle.

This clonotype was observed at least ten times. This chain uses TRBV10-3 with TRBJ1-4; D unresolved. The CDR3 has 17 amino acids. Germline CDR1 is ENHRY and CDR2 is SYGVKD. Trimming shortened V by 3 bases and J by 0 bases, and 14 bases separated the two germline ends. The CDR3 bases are TGTGCCATCAGTGAAAAGATTGTGGCTTCAACTAATGAAAAACTGTTTTTT. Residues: CAISEKIVASTNEKLFF.

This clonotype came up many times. CDR3 sequence: CASSQLGTPAFF. CDR3 nucleotide sequence: TGTGCCAGCAGCCAGCTCGGGACCCCAGCTTTCTTT. This chain joins TRBV3-1 and TRBJ1-1, with D possibly matching TRBD1 (5 bases). Between the trimmed V and J ends, which lost 3 bases and 10 bases, there was a span of 12 bases. Germline CDR1 and CDR2: LGHDT and YNNKEL (reference sequence). CDR3 length: 12 residues. Supplemented by reference TRBV3-1 and TRBJ1-1, the full variable domain reads DTAVSQTPKYLVTQMGNDKSIKCEQNLGHDTMYWYKQDSKKFLKIMFSYNNKELIINETVPNRFSPKSPDKAHLNLHINSLELGDSAVYFCASSQLGTPAFFGQGTRLTVV.

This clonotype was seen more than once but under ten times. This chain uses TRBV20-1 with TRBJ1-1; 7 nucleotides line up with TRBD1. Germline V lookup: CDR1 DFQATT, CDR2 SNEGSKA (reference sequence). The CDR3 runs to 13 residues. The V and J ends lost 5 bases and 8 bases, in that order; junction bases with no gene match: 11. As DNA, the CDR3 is TGCAGTGCTGACCCATTACAGGGGACGGAAGCTTTCTTT. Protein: CSADPLQGTEAFF.

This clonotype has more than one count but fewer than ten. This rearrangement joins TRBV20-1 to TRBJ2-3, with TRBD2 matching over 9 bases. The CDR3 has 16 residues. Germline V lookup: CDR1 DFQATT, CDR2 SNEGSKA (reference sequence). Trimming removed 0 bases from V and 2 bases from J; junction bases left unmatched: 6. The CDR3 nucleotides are TGCAGTGCTAGAGATGAGGCTAGCGGGGACACAGATACGCAGTATTTT. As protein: CSARDEASGDTDTQYF.

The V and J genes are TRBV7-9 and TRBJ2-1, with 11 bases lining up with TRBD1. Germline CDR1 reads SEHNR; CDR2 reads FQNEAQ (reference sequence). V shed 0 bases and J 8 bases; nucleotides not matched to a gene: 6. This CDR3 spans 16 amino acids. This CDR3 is CASSLAEDRGRHEQFF. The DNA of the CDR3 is TGTGCCAGCAGCTTAGCAGAGGACAGGGGGCGGCATGAGCAGTTCTTC.

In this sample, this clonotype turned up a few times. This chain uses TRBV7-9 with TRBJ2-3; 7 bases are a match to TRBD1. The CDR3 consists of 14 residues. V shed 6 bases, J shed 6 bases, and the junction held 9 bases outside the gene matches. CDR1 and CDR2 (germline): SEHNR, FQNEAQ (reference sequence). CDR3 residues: CASRKGAQGDTQYF. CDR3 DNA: TGTGCCAGCAGAAAGGGGGCCCAAGGGGATACGCAGTATTTT. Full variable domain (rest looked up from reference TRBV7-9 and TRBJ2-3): DTGVSQNPRHKITKRGQNVTFRCDPISEHNRLYWYRQTLGQGPEFLTYFQNEAQLEKSRLLSDRFSAERPKGSFSTLEIQRTEQGDSAMYLCASRKGAQGDTQYFGPGTRLTVL.

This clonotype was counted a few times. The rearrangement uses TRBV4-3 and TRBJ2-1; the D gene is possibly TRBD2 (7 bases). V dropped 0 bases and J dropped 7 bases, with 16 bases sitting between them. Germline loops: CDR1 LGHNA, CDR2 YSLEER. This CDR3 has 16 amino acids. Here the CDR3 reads CASSQEGGGLRNEQFF. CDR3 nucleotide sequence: TGCGCCAGCAGCCAAGAAGGGGGGGGGCTCAGGAATGAGCAGTTCTTC.

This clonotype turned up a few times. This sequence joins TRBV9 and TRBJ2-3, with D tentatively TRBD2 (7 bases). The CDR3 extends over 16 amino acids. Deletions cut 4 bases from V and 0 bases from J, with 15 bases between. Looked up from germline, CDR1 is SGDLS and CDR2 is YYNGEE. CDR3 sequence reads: CASSSLPGGSTDTQYF. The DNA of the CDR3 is TGTGCCAGCAGCTCTCTTCCGGGGGGCAGCACAGATACGCAGTATTTT.

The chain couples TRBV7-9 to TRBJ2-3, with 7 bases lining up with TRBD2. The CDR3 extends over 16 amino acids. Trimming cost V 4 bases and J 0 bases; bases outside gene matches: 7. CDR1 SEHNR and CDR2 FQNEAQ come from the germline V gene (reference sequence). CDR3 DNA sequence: TGTGCCAGCAGCTCATTCGGGACTACTAGCACAGATACGCAGTATTTT. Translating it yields CASSSFGTTSTDTQYF.

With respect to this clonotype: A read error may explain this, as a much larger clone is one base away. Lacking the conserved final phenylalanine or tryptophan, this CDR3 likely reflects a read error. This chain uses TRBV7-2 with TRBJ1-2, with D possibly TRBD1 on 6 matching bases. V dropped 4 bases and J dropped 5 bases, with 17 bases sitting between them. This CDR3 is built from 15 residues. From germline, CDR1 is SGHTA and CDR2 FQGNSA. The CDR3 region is CASSSLGGAQYGYTS. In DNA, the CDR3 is TGTGCCAGCAGCTCCCTGGGGGGCGCGCAGTATGGCTACACCTCC.

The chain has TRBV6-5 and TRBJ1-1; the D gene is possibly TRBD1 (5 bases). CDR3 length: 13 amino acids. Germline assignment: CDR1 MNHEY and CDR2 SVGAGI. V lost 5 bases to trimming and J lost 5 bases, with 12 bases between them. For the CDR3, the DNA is TGTGCCAGCAGTAAACAGGTTTTGACTGAAGCTTTCTTT. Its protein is CASSKQVLTEAFF.

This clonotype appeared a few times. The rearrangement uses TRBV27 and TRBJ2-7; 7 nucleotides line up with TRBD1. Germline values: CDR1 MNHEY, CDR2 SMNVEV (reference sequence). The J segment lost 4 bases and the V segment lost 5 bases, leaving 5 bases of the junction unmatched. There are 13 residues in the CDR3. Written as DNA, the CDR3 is TGTGCCAGCAGTACAGGGGTTCAGTACGAGCAGTACTTC. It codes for CASSTGVQYEQYF.

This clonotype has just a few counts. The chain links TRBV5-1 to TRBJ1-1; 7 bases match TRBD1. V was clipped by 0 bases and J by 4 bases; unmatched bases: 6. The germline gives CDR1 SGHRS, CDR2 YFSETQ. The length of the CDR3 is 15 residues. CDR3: CASSLGQGGGTEAFF. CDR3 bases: TGCGCCAGCAGCTTGGGACAGGGAGGAGGCACTGAAGCTTTCTTT.

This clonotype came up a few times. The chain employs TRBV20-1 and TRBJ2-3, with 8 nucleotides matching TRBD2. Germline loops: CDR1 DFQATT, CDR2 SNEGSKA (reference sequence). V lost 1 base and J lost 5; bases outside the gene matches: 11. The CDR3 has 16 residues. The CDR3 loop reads CSARVSGLGQGDTQYF. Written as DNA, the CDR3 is TGCAGTGCTAGAGTATCGGGACTAGGTCAGGGAGATACGCAGTATTTT.

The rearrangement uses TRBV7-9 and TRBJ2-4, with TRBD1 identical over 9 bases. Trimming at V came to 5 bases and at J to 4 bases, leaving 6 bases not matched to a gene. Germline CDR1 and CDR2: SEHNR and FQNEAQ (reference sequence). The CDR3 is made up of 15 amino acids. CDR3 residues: CASSPLGQGKNIQYF. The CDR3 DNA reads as TGTGCCAGCAGCCCGCTGGGACAGGGAAAAAACATTCAGTACTTC. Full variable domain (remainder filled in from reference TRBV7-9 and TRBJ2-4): DTGVSQNPRHKITKRGQNVTFRCDPISEHNRLYWYRQTLGQGPEFLTYFQNEAQLEKSRLLSDRFSAERPKGSFSTLEIQRTEQGDSAMYLCASSPLGQGKNIQYFGAGTRLSVL.

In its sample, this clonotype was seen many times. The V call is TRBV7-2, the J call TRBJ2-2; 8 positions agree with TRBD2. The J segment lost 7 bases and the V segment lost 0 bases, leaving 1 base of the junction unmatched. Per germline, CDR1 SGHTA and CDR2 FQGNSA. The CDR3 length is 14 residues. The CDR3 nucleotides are TGTGCCAGCAGCTTAGCAGGGACTAGCGGGGAGCTGTTTTTT. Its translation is CASSLAGTSGELFF.

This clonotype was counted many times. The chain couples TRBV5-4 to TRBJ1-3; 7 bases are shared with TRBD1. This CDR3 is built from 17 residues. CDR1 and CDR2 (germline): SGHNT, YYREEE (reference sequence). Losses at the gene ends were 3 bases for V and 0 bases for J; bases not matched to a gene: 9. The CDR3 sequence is CASSWDSGQYSGNTIYF. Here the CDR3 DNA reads TGTGCCAGCAGCTGGGACTCGGGACAGTACTCTGGAAACACCATATATTTT.

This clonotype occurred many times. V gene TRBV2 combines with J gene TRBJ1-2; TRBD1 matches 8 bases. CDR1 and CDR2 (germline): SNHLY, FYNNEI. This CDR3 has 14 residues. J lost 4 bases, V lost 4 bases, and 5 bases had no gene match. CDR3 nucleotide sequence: TGTGCCAGCAGTGGGGCCGGGACAGGCTATGGCTACACCTTC. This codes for CASSGAGTGYGYTF.

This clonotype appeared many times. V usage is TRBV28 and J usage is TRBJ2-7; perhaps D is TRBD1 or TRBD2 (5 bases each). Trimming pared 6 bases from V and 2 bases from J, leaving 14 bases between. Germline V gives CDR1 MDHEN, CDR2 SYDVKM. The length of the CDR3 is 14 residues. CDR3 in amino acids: CASSTPGAAYEQYF. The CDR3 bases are TGTGCCAGCAGCACCCCCGGGGCAGCCTACGAGCAGTACTTC.

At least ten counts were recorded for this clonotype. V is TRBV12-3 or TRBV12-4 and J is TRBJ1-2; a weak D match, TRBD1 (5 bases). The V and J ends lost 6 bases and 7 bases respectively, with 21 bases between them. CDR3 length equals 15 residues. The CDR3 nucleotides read TGTGCCAGCAGGAGACGGGACGACGTCTTTCGTGGCTACACCTTC. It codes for CASRRRDDVFRGYTF.

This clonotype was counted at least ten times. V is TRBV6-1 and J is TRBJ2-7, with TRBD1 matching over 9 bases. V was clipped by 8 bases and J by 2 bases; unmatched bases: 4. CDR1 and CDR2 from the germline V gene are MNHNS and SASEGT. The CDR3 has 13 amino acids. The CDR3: CASGQGITYEQYF. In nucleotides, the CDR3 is TGTGCCAGCGGACAGGGGATTACCTACGAGCAGTACTTC.

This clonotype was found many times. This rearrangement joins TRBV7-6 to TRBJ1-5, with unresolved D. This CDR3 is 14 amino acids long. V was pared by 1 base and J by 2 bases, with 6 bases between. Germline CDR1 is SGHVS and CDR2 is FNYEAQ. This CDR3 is CASSLEGRNQPQHF. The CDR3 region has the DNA TGTGCCAGCAGCTTAGAAGGCCGCAATCAGCCCCAGCATTTT.

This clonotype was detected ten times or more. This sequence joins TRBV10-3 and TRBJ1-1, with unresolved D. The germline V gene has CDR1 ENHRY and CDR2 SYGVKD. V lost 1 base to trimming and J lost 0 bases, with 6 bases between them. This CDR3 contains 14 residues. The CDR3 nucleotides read TGTGCCATCAGTGAGTGGGCATTGAACACTGAAGCTTTCTTT. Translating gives CAISEWALNTEAFF.

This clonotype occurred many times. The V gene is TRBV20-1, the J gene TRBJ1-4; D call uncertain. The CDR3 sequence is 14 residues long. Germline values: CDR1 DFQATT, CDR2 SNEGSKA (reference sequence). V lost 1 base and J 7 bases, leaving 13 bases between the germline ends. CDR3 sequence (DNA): TGCAGTGCTAGAGCTTTCCAACGGGGTGAAAAACTGTTTTTT. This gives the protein CSARAFQRGEKLFF.

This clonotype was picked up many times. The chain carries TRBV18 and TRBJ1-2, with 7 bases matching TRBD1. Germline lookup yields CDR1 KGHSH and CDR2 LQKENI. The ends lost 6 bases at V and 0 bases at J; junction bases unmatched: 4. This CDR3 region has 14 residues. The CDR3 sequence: CASSPDRANYGYTF. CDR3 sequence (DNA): TGTGCCAGCTCCCCAGACAGGGCTAACTATGGCTACACCTTC.

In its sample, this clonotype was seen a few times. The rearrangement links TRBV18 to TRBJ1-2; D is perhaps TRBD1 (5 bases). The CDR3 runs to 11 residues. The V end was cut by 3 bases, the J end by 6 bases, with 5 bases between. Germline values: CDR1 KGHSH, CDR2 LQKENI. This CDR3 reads CASSPGDGYTF. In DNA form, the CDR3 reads TGTGCCAGCTCACCGGGGGATGGCTACACCTTC.

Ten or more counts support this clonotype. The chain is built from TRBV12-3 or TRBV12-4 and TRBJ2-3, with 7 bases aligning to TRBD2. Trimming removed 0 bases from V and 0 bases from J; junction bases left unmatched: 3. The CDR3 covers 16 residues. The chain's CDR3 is CASSLARGTSTDTQYF. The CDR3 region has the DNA TGTGCCAGCAGTTTAGCGCGGGGGACTAGCACAGATACGCAGTATTTT.

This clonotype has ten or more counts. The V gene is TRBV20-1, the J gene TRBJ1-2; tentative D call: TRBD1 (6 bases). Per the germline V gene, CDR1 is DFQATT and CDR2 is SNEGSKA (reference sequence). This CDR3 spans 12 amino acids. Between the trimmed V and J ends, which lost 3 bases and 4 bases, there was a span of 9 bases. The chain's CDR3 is CSASSGAYGYTF. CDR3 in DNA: TGCAGTGCTAGCTCAGGGGCCTATGGCTACACCTTC.